This T cell receptor beta chain was profiled in a study of metastatic and nonmetastatic thyroid tumors. This clone has a count of ten or more. Every patient underwent thyroid surgery untreated. Via MiXCR, TCRdb re-called the PCR reads. The table has around 25,000 clones, around 20% seen once; the top ten hold roughly 4.4%. Sequenced: adjacent normal tissue. This TCR was sampled from a female donor with papillary thyroid cancer or a benign thyroid nodule (not recorded which). Some clones in this sample may be carry-over from other donors' samples.

Here the CDR3 DNA reads TGCAGTGCTAGAGATCCAGGGGGGATACGGGACGATGAGCAGTTCTTC. Translated, it gives CSARDPGGIRDDEQFF. The chain is built from TRBV20-1 and TRBJ2-1; possible D gene TRBD1, 7 bases. CDR1 DFQATT and CDR2 SNEGSKA come from the germline V gene (reference sequence). The CDR3 runs to 16 residues. V lost 0 bases and J 8 bases, leaving 20 bases between the germline ends.